These 32 T cell receptor beta chains were sequenced from one sample in a study of long-term antiretroviral therapy in people with HIV. Sequencing used immunoSEQ v3.0 at survey level. The repertoire was sequenced with immunoSEQ multiplex PCR; TCRdb's copy has only in-frame clones and lacks some. Among some 12,000 clones listed, more than 85% were seen once. The sequences come from unsorted PBMCs, collected 0.2 years before starting antiretroviral therapy. These receptors came from a woman in her 40s with HIV.

This chain uses TRBV5-4 with TRBJ2-7, with D perhaps TRBD1 (5 bases). The CDR3 is made up of 15 amino acids. CDR1 is SGHNT and CDR2 is YYREEE in the germline V gene (reference sequence). The germline V and J ends were trimmed by 0 bases and 0 bases, with 10 bases remaining between them. The CDR3 region has the DNA TGTGCCAGCAGCTTGGGGCAGGGCACCTCCTACGAGCAGTACTTC. It translates to CASSLGQGTSYEQYF.

V gene TRBV4-3 combines with J gene TRBJ1-4; 9 nucleotides agree with TRBD1. V shed 0 bases and J 7 bases; nucleotides not matched to a gene: 9. This CDR3 contains 17 residues. The germline V gene has CDR1 LGHNA and CDR2 YSLEER. DNA of the CDR3: TGCGCCAGCAGCCAAGATTCTAAAAACAGGGGGCGTGAAAAACTGTTTTTT. Translation gives CASSQDSKNRGREKLFF.

The J gene is TRBJ1-3, the V gene TRBV4-3, with D hard to call. V lost 0 bases and J lost 4, with 10 bases in between. CDR3 length: 15 amino acids. The germline CDR1 and CDR2 sequences are LGHNA and YSLEER. CDR3 nucleotides: TGCGCCAGCAGCCAAGACCCTACCTCCGGAAACACCATATATTTT. Protein: CASSQDPTSGNTIYF.

V is TRBV7-2 and J is TRBJ1-6, with unresolved D. The CDR3 covers 14 residues. V gave up 3 bases and J gave up 4 bases, with 7 bases separating them. CDR1 and CDR2 from the germline V gene are SGHTA and FQGNSA. DNA of the CDR3: TGTGCCAGCAGCTTCCGGGAGTATAATTCACCCCTCCACTTT. This translates into CASSFREYNSPLHF. The full variable domain, its missing parts supplied by reference TRBV7-2 and TRBJ1-6, is GAGVSQSPSNKVTEKGKDVELRCDPISGHTALYWYRQSLGQGLEFLIYFQGNSAPDKSGLPSDRFSAERTGGSVSTLTIQRTQQEDSAVYLCASSFREYNSPLHFGNGTRLTVT.

This chain joins TRBV7-8 and TRBJ2-7, with a possible D match to TRBD2 (7 bases). The germline CDR1 and CDR2 sequences are SGHVS and FQNEAQ. CDR3 length equals 15 residues. Trimming left V 7 bases short and J 6 bases short, with 22 bases between. CDR3 sequence: CASTPLTAGAGEQYF. DNA for the CDR3: TGTGCCAGCACTCCACTCACGGCGGGGGCAGGCGAGCAGTACTTC.

CDR3 DNA sequence: TGTGCCAGCAGCGGGGCGCTCGGGACGAATTATGGCTACACCTTC. Its protein is CASSGALGTNYGYTF. The rearrangement joins TRBV11-2 to TRBJ1-2; D might be TRBD1 (5 bases). The V gene lost 5 bases and the J gene lost 5 bases, with 18 bases spanning the gap. The CDR3 extends over 15 amino acids. Germline V gene data show CDR1 as SGHAT and CDR2 as FQNNGV. Drawing the rest from reference TRBV11-2 and TRBJ1-2, the complete variable domain is EAGVAQSPRYKIIEKRQSVAFWCNPISGHATLYWYQQILGQGPKLLIQFQNNGVVDDSQLPKDRFSAERLKGVDSTLKIQPAKLEDSAVYLCASSGALGTNYGYTFGSGTRLTVV.

The chain employs TRBV5-8 and TRBJ2-7; TRBD1 agrees at 8 bases. The CDR3 spans 14 residues. V lost 4 bases, J lost 4 bases, and 7 bases stayed unmatched. In germline, CDR1 is SGHTS, CDR2 YDEGEE. DNA of the CDR3: TGTGCCAGCAGCCCGAGTGACAGGGGATACGAGCAGTACTTC. It translates to CASSPSDRGYEQYF.

The chain employs TRBV7-9 and TRBJ2-4; D remains unclear. There are 12 residues in the CDR3. Trimming removed 1 base at V and 8 bases at J, with 6 bases between. Looked up from germline, CDR1 is SEHNR and CDR2 is FQNEAQ (reference sequence). The CDR3: CASSLDQDIQYF. For the CDR3, the DNA is TGTGCCAGCAGCTTAGATCAGGACATTCAGTACTTC.

J is TRBJ2-5 and V is TRBV5-6; 12 bases are a match to TRBD2. V was clipped by 0 bases and J by 0 bases; unmatched bases: 6. The CDR3 has 18 amino acids. CDR1 SGHDT and CDR2 YYEEEE come from the germline V gene. In nucleotides, the CDR3 is TGTGCCAGCAGCTTGGTCCTAGCGGGGGGGCCCCACCAAGAGACCCAGTACTTC. Its protein is CASSLVLAGGPHQETQYF.

The V gene is TRBV29-1, the J gene TRBJ1-5; D remains ambiguous. CDR3 length equals 13 residues. Germline-derived CDR1 and CDR2 are SQVTM and ANQGSEA. V was shortened by 7 bases and J by 3 bases, with 13 bases between the two germline ends. The CDR3 here is CSGSPGINQPQHF. CDR3 sequence (DNA): TGCAGCGGTAGCCCGGGAATCAATCAGCCCCAGCATTTT. The full variable domain, rest sourced from reference TRBV29-1 and TRBJ1-5, is SAVISQKPSRDICQRGTSLTIQCQVDSQVTMMFWYRQQPGQSLTLIATANQGSEATYESGFVIDKFPISRPNLTFSTLTVSNMSPEDSSIYLCSGSPGINQPQHFGDGTRLSIL.

The chain carries TRBV9 and TRBJ1-3, with D maybe TRBD1 (6 bases). Germline CDR1 and CDR2: SGDLS and YYNGEE. The CDR3 runs to 15 residues. Trimming took off 2 bases at V and 4 bases at J, with 13 bases between the two ends. The CDR3 region is CASSVHGGSGNTIYF. Written as DNA, the CDR3 is TGTGCCAGCAGCGTCCACGGGGGCTCGGGAAACACCATATATTTT.

This chain links TRBV4-3 with TRBJ2-5, with 10 bases lining up with TRBD2. J gave up 4 bases and V 0 bases, and 8 bases lay outside the gene matches. This CDR3 has 17 residues. Germline assignment: CDR1 LGHNA and CDR2 YSLEER. The CDR3 region has the DNA TGCGCCAGCAGCCAAGATGTCCCAGCGGGGGGGCGAGAGACCCAGTACTTC. This codes for CASSQDVPAGGRETQYF.

This clone was detected once. The rearrangement joins TRBV29-1 to TRBJ2-3; D might be TRBD1 (6 bases). The CDR3 runs to 13 residues. V dropped 8 bases and J dropped 4 bases, with 16 bases sitting between them. Germline loops: CDR1 SQVTM, CDR2 ANQGSEA. CDR3 sequence reads: CSTETRQADTQYF. The CDR3 DNA reads as TGCAGCACGGAAACCCGACAGGCAGATACGCAGTATTTT.

This CDR3 is CATQGGNPSYEQYF. The CDR3 coding sequence is TGTGCCACACAGGGGGGTAACCCCTCCTACGAGCAGTACTTC. The chain uses TRBV10-3 and TRBJ2-7; 8 nucleotides agree with TRBD1. Per germline, CDR1 ENHRY and CDR2 SYGVKD. V gave up 10 bases and J gave up 0 bases; unmatched junction bases: 8. The CDR3 runs to 14 residues.

The chain joins TRBV6-4 to TRBJ2-7; TRBD2 matches at 9 bases. The CDR3 runs 18 residues. Trimming at V came to 0 bases and at J to 4 bases, leaving 13 bases not matched to a gene. CDR1 MRHNA and CDR2 SNTAGT come from the germline V gene. The DNA of the CDR3 is TGTGCCAGCAGTGACTCAGGGCAAAGGCGGGGGGGTAAGTACGAGCAGTACTTC. Residues: CASSDSGQRRGGKYEQYF.

This clone appeared a few times. The chain combines TRBV6-1 with TRBJ2-2, with TRBD2 identical over 9 bases. V lost 5 bases to trimming and J lost 7 bases; unmatched junction nucleotides: 5. Germline CDR1 MNHNS, CDR2 SASEGT. This CDR3 contains 14 residues. The CDR3 is CASSTGLANGELFF. The CDR3 nucleotides are TGTGCCAGCAGTACAGGACTAGCGAACGGGGAGCTGTTTTTT.

This clone was seen a few times. The V gene is TRBV11-3, the J gene TRBJ1-3; 10 nucleotides line up with TRBD1. The length of the CDR3 is 17 residues. V was clipped by 1 base and J by 2 bases; unmatched bases: 5. From germline, CDR1 is SGHNT and CDR2 YENEEA. CDR3 region: CASSLGDRGRAGNTIYF. The CDR3 DNA is TGTGCCAGCAGCTTAGGGGACAGGGGAAGGGCTGGAAACACCATATATTTT.

The rearrangement links TRBV18 to TRBJ2-1; 9 bases map to TRBD1. V trimming: 5 bases; J trimming: 6 bases; junction bases outside the gene matches: 5. The CDR3 runs 14 residues. Germline V lookup: CDR1 KGHSH, CDR2 LQKENI. CDR3 sequence reads: CASSTGTGSNEQFF. The CDR3, as DNA: TGTGCCAGCTCAACCGGGACAGGGTCCAATGAGCAGTTCTTC.

The genes are TRBV6-5 and TRBJ1-3; D uncertain. V lost 0 bases and J lost 3, with 6 bases in between. Germline V gene data show CDR1 as MNHEY and CDR2 as SVGAGI. The CDR3 covers 14 residues. In nucleotides, the CDR3 is TGTGCCAGCAGTTACTCTACCAGTGGAAACACCATATATTTT. It specifies CASSYSTSGNTIYF.

The chain recombines TRBV10-2 with TRBJ1-3; 7 bases map to TRBD1. The V gene's germline CDR1 is WSHSY and CDR2 SAAADI. This CDR3 is 18 amino acids long. Trimming at V came to 3 bases and at J to 0 bases, leaving 11 bases not matched to a gene. The CDR3 DNA reads as TGCGCCAGCAGTGACGACAGGGTCGGACTCAGCTCTGGAAACACCATATATTTT. It is translated as CASSDDRVGLSSGNTIYF.

The chain carries TRBV4-2 and TRBJ2-7, with D tentatively TRBD1 (6 bases). Between the trimmed V and J ends, which lost 2 bases and 3 bases, there was a span of 11 bases. The length of the CDR3 is 14 residues. Looked up from germline, CDR1 is LGHNA and CDR2 is YNFKEQ. Here the CDR3 DNA reads TGTGCCAGCAGCCAAACACAGGGAGACTACGAGCAGTACTTC. Residues: CASSQTQGDYEQYF.

This clone is medium-sized within its sample. This chain joins TRBV9 and TRBJ1-2, with a tentative D call TRBD1 (5 bases). The germline V and J ends were trimmed by 6 bases and 2 bases, with 11 bases remaining between them. The CDR3 has 13 amino acids. Germline values: CDR1 SGDLS, CDR2 YYNGEE. The CDR3 spells CASTPGTNYGYTF. The CDR3 DNA follows: TGTGCCAGCACCCCCGGGACGAACTATGGCTACACCTTC.

The table lists this clone with a count of one. The chain has TRBV9 and TRBJ2-7, with 10 bases identical to TRBD1. CDR3 length: 15 amino acids. Germline CDR1 is SGDLS and CDR2 is YYNGEE. V lost 3 bases to trimming and J lost 5 bases; unmatched junction nucleotides: 8. CDR3 DNA: TGTGCCAGCAGCGGACAGGGGGCAGTCCCCCACGAGCAGTACTTC. Encoded protein: CASSGQGAVPHEQYF. The variable domain in full, completed from reference TRBV9 and TRBJ2-7, reads DSGVTQTPKHLITATGQRVTLRCSPRSGDLSVYWYQQSLDQGLQFLIQYYNGEERAKGNILERFSAQQFPDLHSELNLSSLELGDSALYFCASSGQGAVPHEQYFGPGTRLTVT.

This clone was found a few times. The chain has TRBV4-3 and TRBJ1-5, with D unclear. Trimming pared 2 bases from V and 3 bases from J, leaving 8 bases between. CDR1 LGHNA and CDR2 YSLEER come from the germline V gene. This CDR3 has 14 residues. The CDR3 sequence: CASSQNSNNQPQHF. CDR3 DNA: TGCGCCAGCAGCCAAAACAGCAACAATCAGCCCCAGCATTTT.

The rearrangement uses TRBV18 and TRBJ2-7, with a weak D call TRBD1 (5 bases). The ends were cut back, 1 base at V and 0 bases at J, with 10 bases in the middle. In germline, CDR1 is KGHSH, CDR2 LQKENI. This CDR3 spans 15 amino acids. The CDR3 reads CASSPQGKRSYEQYF. CDR3 in DNA: TGTGCCAGCTCACCACAGGGGAAGCGCTCCTACGAGCAGTACTTC. Full variable domain (missing parts from reference TRBV18 and TRBJ2-7): NAGVMQNPRHLVRRRGQEARLRCSPMKGHSHVYWYRQLPEEGLKFMVYLQKENIIDESGMPKERFSAEFPKEGPSILRIQQVVRGDSAAYFCASSPQGKRSYEQYFGPGTRLTVT.

The V gene is TRBV19, the J gene TRBJ2-3, with D unresolved. CDR1 is LNHDA, CDR2 SQIVND, per germline (reference sequence). This CDR3 contains 13 residues. The V end was cut by 4 bases, the J end by 2 bases, with 7 bases between. DNA for the CDR3: TGTGCCAGTAGTACAACATACACAGATACGCAGTATTTT. This translates into CASSTTYTDTQYF.

V and J are TRBV19 and TRBJ1-5, with 10 positions matching TRBD1. J was trimmed by 8 bases and V by 3 bases; bases with no gene match: 10. The CDR3 has 16 residues. Looked up from germline, CDR1 is LNHDA and CDR2 is SQIVND (reference sequence). CDR3 coding DNA: TGTGCCAGTAGTATGGGGACAGGGGCTAGTGTCAAGCCCCAGCATTTT. As protein: CASSMGTGASVKPQHF.

CDR3 residues: CASSDSGVPGKLFF. In DNA, the CDR3 is TGTGCCAGCAGTGACTCCGGGGTCCCCGGAAAACTGTTTTTT. The genes are TRBV6-4 and TRBJ1-4; no clear D. Per the germline V gene, CDR1 is MRHNA and CDR2 is SNTAGT. The CDR3 extends over 14 amino acids. V was shortened by 0 bases and J by 10 bases, with 12 bases between the two germline ends.

This clone has more than one count but fewer than ten. V is TRBV2 and J is TRBJ1-2; D possibly corresponds to TRBD1 (5 bases). CDR1 and CDR2 from the germline V gene are SNHLY and FYNNEI. CDR3 length equals 14 residues. The V end was cut by 6 bases, the J end by 1 base, with 12 bases between. In DNA form, the CDR3 reads TGTGCCAGCAGGTCCACAGGATTTAACTATGGCTACACCTTC. It yields the protein CASRSTGFNYGYTF.

This clone has just one count. The chain is built from TRBV19 and TRBJ2-3; the D is unclear. There are 14 residues in the CDR3. Germline V gives CDR1 LNHDA, CDR2 SQIVND (reference sequence). Trimming took 5 bases from V and 6 from J, leaving 15 bases between them. In nucleotides, the CDR3 is TGTGCCAGTAGTTTTAGCAAGGACCTCGATACGCAGTATTTT. Translating it yields CASSFSKDLDTQYF. Based on the CDR3 plus reference TRBV19 and TRBJ2-3, the full variable domain is DGGITQSPKYLFRKEGQNVTLSCEQNLNHDAMYWYRQDPGQGLRLIYYSQIVNDFQKGDIAEGYSVSREKKESFPLTVTSAQKNPTAFYLCASSFSKDLDTQYFGPGTRLTVL.

The gene calls are TRBV29-1 and TRBJ1-1, with TRBD1 matching 7 bases. V was clipped by 3 bases and J by 11 bases; unmatched bases: 12. The length of the CDR3 is 13 residues. CDR1 and CDR2 from the germline V gene are SQVTM and ANQGSEA. CDR3 residues: CSVESSNRGRAFF. CDR3 coding DNA: TGCAGCGTTGAGTCCTCAAACAGGGGTAGGGCTTTCTTT.

The chain joins TRBV7-3 to TRBJ2-3, with 15 bases matching TRBD2. The CDR3 length is 16 residues. J lost 1 base, V lost 5 bases, and 1 base had no gene match. Germline CDR1 is SGHTA and CDR2 is FQGTGA. The CDR3 nucleotides are TGTGCCAGCAGCCGGACTAGCGGGGGGGGCACAGATACGCAGTATTTT. This codes for CASSRTSGGGTDTQYF.